This T cell receptor (beta chain) was recovered during a study of blood T cell repertoires in COVID-19. The CDR3 extends over 16 amino acids. Germline CDR1 and CDR2: SGHTS and YDEGEE. The J segment lost 2 bases and the V segment lost 0 bases, leaving 7 bases of the junction unmatched. Assay used: immunoSEQ multiplex PCR; TCRdb lists only in-frame clones, some missing. The sample contains more than 100,000 clones, about 90% of which appear only once. A few counts support this clone. Source material: peripheral blood. The receptor was derived from a woman aged 55-69 years with COVID-19, enrolled during active disease. J is TRBJ1-1 and V is TRBV5-8; 7 nucleotides line up with TRBD1. CDR3 nucleotide sequence: TGTGCCAGCAGCTTGGTAGTCGGGACAGCCAACACTGAAGCTTTCTTT. This codes for CASSLVVGTANTEAFF. Filled out from reference TRBV5-8 and TRBJ1-1, the complete variable domain reads EAGVTQSPTHLIKTRGQQATLRCSPISGHTSVYWYQQALGLGLQFLLWYDEGEERNRGNFPPRFSGRQFPNYSSELNVNALELEDSALYLCASSLVVGTANTEAFFGQGTRLTVV.